Listed below are T cell receptor beta chains from one sample, sequenced in a study of blood T cell repertoires in COVID-19. Sequencing used immunoSEQ multiplex PCR; TCRdb keeps in-frame clones, though not all of them. The sample carries around 300,000 clones, 70% to 90% recorded once. Sample: peripheral blood. These receptors came from a woman aged 50 to 65 with active or convalescent COVID-19. Each CDR3 is given with its conserved first and last residue. Fields, in order: J gene, clone size, V gene, CDR3 protein. Expanded clones get a size class; other rows say once, few or many, or leave the size out.

J: TRBJ2-1; size: -; V: TRBV6-2/TRBV6-3; CDR3: CASSFTTGTQEQFF
J: TRBJ2-3; size: -; V: TRBV4-3; CDR3: CASSQDSGGSTDTQYF
J: TRBJ1-6; size: -; V: TRBV19; CDR3: CASSTSQGRGSPLHF
J: TRBJ1-6; size: -; V: TRBV7-3; CDR3: CASSQRGSDSPLHF
J: TRBJ1-2; size: -; V: TRBV6-4; CDR3: CASSDMTGSGYTF
J: TRBJ2-1; size: -; V: TRBV15; CDR3: CATSSLSGGIYNEQFF
J: TRBJ2-5; size: -; V: TRBV21-1; CDR3: CASSKKGDRGTPYQETQYF
J: TRBJ1-1; size: -; V: TRBV2; CDR3: CASSWTAMNTEAFF
J: TRBJ1-2; size: -; V: TRBV6-2/TRBV6-3; CDR3: CASSLSGVGYTF
J: TRBJ1-5; size: -; V: TRBV6-5; CDR3: CASSRTVNQPQHF
J: TRBJ2-1; size: -; V: TRBV4-1; CDR3: CASSQDRGARGGRGLPNEQFF
J: TRBJ2-3; size: once; V: TRBV7-2; CDR3: CASSFTSGGHIGDTQYF
J: TRBJ2-2; size: -; V: TRBV30; CDR3: CAWSPRQGELFF
J: TRBJ1-6; size: -; V: TRBV2; CDR3: CASRTGTGNSPLHF
J: TRBJ1-2; size: -; V: TRBV6-1; CDR3: CASSDRTGYGYTF
J: TRBJ2-1; size: few; V: TRBV7-9; CDR3: CASSYPQQTYNEQFF
J: TRBJ1-2; size: -; V: TRBV5-4; CDR3: CASSSQGANYGYTF
J: TRBJ2-1; size: -; V: TRBV2; CDR3: CAGSGPGGNEQFF
J: TRBJ1-2; size: once; V: TRBV21-1; CDR3: CASSKEDSQNNYGYTF
J: TRBJ1-2; size: -; V: TRBV2; CDR3: CASSEMVGRNGYTF
J: TRBJ1-2; size: -; V: TRBV3-1/TRBV3-2; CDR3: CASSQSDINYGYTF
J: TRBJ2-1; size: once; V: TRBV6-2/TRBV6-3; CDR3: CASSILQGGSYNEQFF
J: TRBJ2-3; size: -; V: TRBV27; CDR3: CASSLSGLPARTADTQYF
J: TRBJ2-1; size: -; V: TRBV6-2/TRBV6-3; CDR3: CASSYSRNNEQFF
J: TRBJ2-7; size: once; V: TRBV12-3/TRBV12-4; CDR3: CASSFRVEGEQYF
J: TRBJ2-1; size: -; V: TRBV14; CDR3: CASSKRGYNEQFF
J: TRBJ2-1; size: -; V: TRBV5-4; CDR3: CASSSGTSGGYNEQFF
J: TRBJ1-4; size: -; V: TRBV5-5; CDR3: CASSLNLENEKLFF
J: TRBJ2-5; size: once; V: TRBV7-2; CDR3: CASSSPSDWQETQYF
J: TRBJ2-7; size: -; V: TRBV28; CDR3: CASSISGRASYEQYF
J: TRBJ1-1; size: -; V: TRBV28; CDR3: CASSRLNTEAFF
J: TRBJ1-3; size: -; V: TRBV28; CDR3: CASSYRDRWNTIYF
J: TRBJ1-2; size: -; V: TRBV24-1; CDR3: CATSDRDRTYGYTF